The entry that follows covers one T cell receptor (beta chain) sequence. This clonotype was observed many times. Its antigen is unknown. No much larger clone is present one base from it, and per-base qualities are unavailable. The data originate from a study of early T cells in non-severe SARS-CoV-2 infection (dated by TCRdb to the early 2020s). In the study overall: TCR sequencing used bulk RNA from unsorted whole blood, so alpha and beta chains could not be paired.

The library was made by 5' RACE. These reads were obtained on a NextSeq 500. The TCR library protocol attached unique molecular identifiers to individual cDNA molecules to correct for sequencing error and PCR bias. Sequencing covered both TCR alpha and beta chains, and within each sample the abundances of alpha and beta sequences were tightly co-correlated. Concerning the study's data processing: Decombinator V4 was used to annotate TCR sequences for V gene, J gene and CDR3. TCRs were defined as expanded if a significant change between any two time points was detected under a Poisson model with p below 0.0001. TCR abundances were normalised to the total number of TCRs sequenced per sample and were expressed as counts per million. VDJdb, accessed 1 November 2021, was searched for CMV, EBV and SARS-CoV-2 annotated TCRs, with TCRs annotated for multiple antigens excluded. In-frame beta chains were kept once TCRdb had trimmed the public reads at Q25 with fastp and called clones with MiXCR. Rows are combined by CDR3 protein, so each entry shows the most common genes and DNA. In this record, the V and J calls reflect TCRdb's handling and not the investigators' own analysis. Counted in this sample were 100,000 to 140,000 distinct CDR3 sequences; 11% of them appeared once. Jointly, the top ten make up 6.5% to 8% of the sample.

Set within a cohort of healthcare workers in London, UK, this nested case-control study involved weekly PCR testing of nasopharyngeal swabs along with blood sampling. Healthcare workers were enrolled in the week of the UK lockdown, from 23 to 31 March 2020, and were followed every week for up to roughly 16 weeks. The research as a whole found: VDJdb matching was skewed toward anti-spike CD8 responses, so virus-specific expansions were likely underestimated and private and CD4 specificities were missed.

This clonotype was obtained from an adult who was a healthcare worker with PCR-confirmed SARS-CoV-2 infection or an uninfected control (not recorded which). The sequenced sample consisted of whole blood.

The CDR3 protein is CASSPTAYNEQFF. The base sequence is TGCGCCAGCAGCCCGACTGCCTACAATGAGCAGTTCTTC. This chain joins TRBV5-1 to TRBJ2-1; the D segment cannot be called with confidence. The germline ends are 7 bases apart after V is trimmed by 4 bases and J by 2 bases. The CDR3 runs 13 amino acids, cysteine and phenylalanine included. The sequence is cut down to CDR3 DNA, 39 bases in frame from base 1. The CDR1 and CDR2 encoded by the germline V gene are SGHRS and YFSETQ.